This is a list of T cell receptor beta chains from one sample in a study of blood T cells in healthy people across ages. TCRdb fed the 5' RACE reads into MiXCR, producing one record per CDR3 protein. The profile shows 850,000 to 950,000 distinct CDR3 sequences, around 28% of them singletons. Specimen: blood. Receptors originate from a woman older than 75 in good health. Both conserved end residues are part of each CDR3. The order of the fields is clone size, V gene, D gene, J gene, CDR3 length, CDR3 protein, CDR3 DNA. The D gene is left open where the match is weak. Rows give clone size only sometimes, using once, few, many, or a class for an expanded clone.

clone_size: many; v_call: TRBV12-3/TRBV12-4; d_call: -; j_call: TRBJ1-2; cdr3_length: 16; cdr3_aa: CASSSTRGTGLDGYTF; cdr3_nt: TGTGCCAGCAGTTCTACCCGAGGCACGGGTCTTGATGGCTACACCTTC
clone_size: -; v_call: TRBV12-3/TRBV12-4; d_call: -; j_call: TRBJ2-1; cdr3_length: 17; cdr3_aa: CASSLGSLFRSYNEQFF; cdr3_nt: TGTGCCAGCAGCCTAGGGTCGTTATTTAGGTCCTACAATGAGCAGTTCTTC
clone_size: -; v_call: TRBV2; d_call: -; j_call: TRBJ2-5; cdr3_length: 14; cdr3_aa: CASSELGRGATQYF; cdr3_nt: TGTGCCAGCAGTGAACTGGGCCGGGGGGCGACCCAGTACTTC
clone_size: -; v_call: TRBV20-1; d_call: TRBD1; j_call: TRBJ2-5; cdr3_length: 15; cdr3_aa: CSALSPGQGTQTQYF; cdr3_nt: TGCAGTGCTCTTTCACCGGGACAGGGGACGCAGACCCAGTACTTC
clone_size: many; v_call: TRBV27; d_call: TRBD1; j_call: TRBJ2-7; cdr3_length: 16; cdr3_aa: CASSRGPGQGTYEQYF; cdr3_nt: TGTGCCAGCAGTAGAGGACCGGGACAGGGGACCTACGAGCAGTACTTC
clone_size: few; v_call: TRBV3-1; d_call: TRBD1; j_call: TRBJ1-5; cdr3_length: 17; cdr3_aa: CASSQQGVSLSEQPQHF; cdr3_nt: TGTGCCAGCAGCCAACAGGGGGTCAGCTTATCGGAACAGCCCCAGCATTTT
clone_size: many; v_call: TRBV6-1; d_call: TRBD2; j_call: TRBJ2-5; cdr3_length: 18; cdr3_aa: CASSALLLAGVTQETQYF; cdr3_nt: TGTGCCAGCAGTGCTCTCCTCCTAGCGGGGGTTACCCAAGAGACCCAGTACTTC
clone_size: few; v_call: TRBV7-6; d_call: TRBD1; j_call: TRBJ2-1; cdr3_length: 19; cdr3_aa: CASSWRQGASREFNNEQFF; cdr3_nt: TGTGCCAGCAGCTGGCGACAGGGGGCATCTAGAGAATTTAACAATGAGCAGTTCTTC
clone_size: -; v_call: TRBV7-9; d_call: TRBD1; j_call: TRBJ1-5; cdr3_length: 17; cdr3_aa: CASSFSAGGLGNQPQHF; cdr3_nt: TGTGCCAGCAGCTTTTCGGCAGGGGGCTTGGGCAATCAGCCCCAGCATTTT
clone_size: once; v_call: TRBV12-3/TRBV12-4; d_call: -; j_call: TRBJ2-3; cdr3_length: 14; cdr3_aa: CASSLGGGADMEYF; cdr3_nt: TGTGCCAGCAGTTTGGGTGGGGGAGCAGATATGGAGTATTTT
clone_size: many; v_call: TRBV10-3; d_call: TRBD2; j_call: TRBJ2-7; cdr3_length: 15; cdr3_aa: CAISDSGTSLREQYF; cdr3_nt: TGTGCCATCAGTGACTCCGGGACTAGCCTTCGAGAGCAGTACTTC
clone_size: -; v_call: TRBV11-2; d_call: TRBD1; j_call: TRBJ1-6; cdr3_length: 14; cdr3_aa: CASSPRTGDSPPHF; cdr3_nt: TGTGCCAGCAGCCCTAGGACAGGAGATTCACCCCCCCACTTT
clone_size: many; v_call: TRBV6-2/TRBV6-3; d_call: TRBD1; j_call: TRBJ1-5; cdr3_length: 12; cdr3_aa: CASSFRGQTQHF; cdr3_nt: TGTGCCAGCAGTTTCAGGGGACAGACCCAGCATTTT
clone_size: many; v_call: TRBV7-2; d_call: -; j_call: TRBJ2-7; cdr3_length: 15; cdr3_aa: CASSLGLQGLYEQYF; cdr3_nt: TGTGCCAGCAGCTTAGGATTACAGGGCCTCTACGAGCAGTACTTC
clone_size: -; v_call: TRBV19; d_call: -; j_call: TRBJ1-1; cdr3_length: 12; cdr3_aa: CASSSGVAEAFF; cdr3_nt: TGTGCCAGTAGTTCGGGGGTGGCTGAAGCTTTCTTT
clone_size: many; v_call: TRBV29-1; d_call: -; j_call: TRBJ2-1; cdr3_length: 12; cdr3_aa: CSGTRGDNEQFF; cdr3_nt: TGCAGCGGTACCAGGGGGGATAATGAGCAGTTCTTC
clone_size: -; v_call: TRBV18; d_call: -; j_call: TRBJ2-1; cdr3_length: 12; cdr3_aa: CASSTYQETQFF; cdr3_nt: TGTGCCAGCTCAACGTACCAAGAGACCCAGTTCTTC
clone_size: few; v_call: TRBV10-1; d_call: -; j_call: TRBJ2-1; cdr3_length: 12; cdr3_aa: CASSGSRYSQFF; cdr3_nt: TGCGCCAGCAGTGGGTCCCGTTATTCCCAGTTCTTC
clone_size: many; v_call: TRBV6-5; d_call: TRBD1; j_call: TRBJ1-2; cdr3_length: 14; cdr3_aa: CASSKRTGPYGYTF; cdr3_nt: TGTGCCAGCAGTAAACGGACAGGGCCCTATGGCTACACCTTC
clone_size: -; v_call: TRBV11-2; d_call: TRBD1; j_call: TRBJ2-7; cdr3_length: 15; cdr3_aa: CASSLVGGRGYEQYF; cdr3_nt: TGTGCCAGCAGCTTAGTTGGTGGCAGGGGGTACGAGCAGTACTTC
clone_size: -; v_call: TRBV7-2; d_call: -; j_call: TRBJ1-1; cdr3_length: 15; cdr3_aa: CASSLGRNINTEAFF; cdr3_nt: TGTGCCAGCAGCTTAGGGCGGAACATTAACACTGAAGCTTTCTTT
clone_size: -; v_call: TRBV6-2/TRBV6-3; d_call: -; j_call: TRBJ2-3; cdr3_length: 13; cdr3_aa: CASGNTLGDTQYF; cdr3_nt: TGTGCCAGCGGGAACACTCTTGGGGATACGCAGTATTTT
clone_size: many; v_call: TRBV5-1; d_call: -; j_call: TRBJ2-3; cdr3_length: 15; cdr3_aa: CASSLFGRGTDTQYF; cdr3_nt: TGCGCCAGCAGCTTGTTTGGTCGGGGCACAGATACGCAGTATTTT
clone_size: -; v_call: TRBV7-9; d_call: -; j_call: TRBJ1-4; cdr3_length: 14; cdr3_aa: CASTTTRTNEKLFF; cdr3_nt: TGTGCCAGCACCACGACAAGAACTAATGAAAAACTGTTTTTT
clone_size: -; v_call: TRBV6-5; d_call: -; j_call: TRBJ2-5; cdr3_length: 15; cdr3_aa: CASSYLTVLWGEEYF; cdr3_nt: TGTGCCAGCAGTTACCTTACAGTCTTATGGGGGGAGGAGTACTTC
clone_size: many; v_call: TRBV18; d_call: TRBD1; j_call: TRBJ2-3; cdr3_length: 16; cdr3_aa: CASSPRQGANTDTQYF; cdr3_nt: TGTGCCAGCTCACCACGTCAGGGGGCGAACACAGATACGCAGTATTTT
clone_size: many; v_call: TRBV6-5; d_call: TRBD1; j_call: TRBJ2-7; cdr3_length: 14; cdr3_aa: CASSLQGATDEQYF; cdr3_nt: TGTGCCAGCAGCCTACAGGGGGCGACGGACGAGCAGTACTTC
clone_size: many; v_call: TRBV25-1; d_call: TRBD1; j_call: TRBJ2-7; cdr3_length: 15; cdr3_aa: CASSGDRVGLYEQYF; cdr3_nt: TGTGCCAGCAGCGGGGACAGGGTTGGTTTATACGAGCAGTACTTC
clone_size: many; v_call: TRBV24-1; d_call: -; j_call: TRBJ1-2; cdr3_length: 12; cdr3_aa: CATSDWEGGYTF; cdr3_nt: TGTGCCACCAGTGATTGGGAGGGAGGCTACACCTTC
clone_size: -; v_call: TRBV30; d_call: TRBD1; j_call: TRBJ2-5; cdr3_length: 14; cdr3_aa: CAWSGGQGAKTQYF; cdr3_nt: TGTGCCTGGAGTGGAGGACAGGGGGCAAAGACCCAGTACTTC
clone_size: few; v_call: TRBV12-3/TRBV12-4; d_call: TRBD1; j_call: TRBJ1-1; cdr3_length: 16; cdr3_aa: CASNTFPGQGETEAFF; cdr3_nt: TGTGCCAGCAATACCTTTCCGGGACAGGGAGAAACTGAAGCTTTCTTT
clone_size: few; v_call: TRBV6-6; d_call: TRBD1; j_call: TRBJ1-3; cdr3_length: 17; cdr3_aa: CASNPGTGILAGNTIYF; cdr3_nt: TGTGCCAGTAACCCCGGGACAGGGATACTGGCTGGAAACACCATATATTTT
clone_size: -; v_call: TRBV29-1; d_call: -; j_call: TRBJ2-7; cdr3_length: 13; cdr3_aa: CSVEEDSSYEQYF; cdr3_nt: TGCAGCGTTGAAGAAGACAGCTCCTACGAGCAGTACTTC
clone_size: -; v_call: TRBV5-1; d_call: -; j_call: TRBJ2-6; cdr3_length: 15; cdr3_aa: CASSTPRQDGTVLTF; cdr3_nt: TGCGCCAGCAGCACCCCCCGACAGGACGGCACTGTCCTGACTTTC
clone_size: -; v_call: TRBV27; d_call: -; j_call: TRBJ2-5; cdr3_length: 12; cdr3_aa: CASSFAAGEQYF; cdr3_nt: TGTGCCAGCAGTTTCGCGGCTGGTGAGCAGTACTTC
clone_size: many; v_call: TRBV9; d_call: TRBD2; j_call: TRBJ2-3; cdr3_length: 17; cdr3_aa: CASSISLRGGGTDTQYF; cdr3_nt: TGTGCCAGCAGCATCTCCCTGCGGGGGGGCGGCACAGATACGCAGTATTTT